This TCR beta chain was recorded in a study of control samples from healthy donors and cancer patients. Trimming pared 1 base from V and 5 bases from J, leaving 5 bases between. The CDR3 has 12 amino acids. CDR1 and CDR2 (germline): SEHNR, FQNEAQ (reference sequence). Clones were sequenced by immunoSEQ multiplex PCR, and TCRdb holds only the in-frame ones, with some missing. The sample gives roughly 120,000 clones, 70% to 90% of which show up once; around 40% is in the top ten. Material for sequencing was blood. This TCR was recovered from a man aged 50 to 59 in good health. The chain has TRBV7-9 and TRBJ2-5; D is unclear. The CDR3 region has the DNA TGTGCCAGCAGCTTAGTTGGGGAGACCCAGTACTTC. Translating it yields CASSLVGETQYF.